The 27 T cell receptor beta chains presented below share a single source sample, sequenced in a study of T cells in localized non-small cell lung cancer. TCRdb's copy holds only in-frame clones and misses some; the assay was immunoSEQ multiplex PCR. The sample lists under 12,000 clones, 85% to 95% seen once, with approximately 13% in the top ten. Material: peripheral blood, obtained before any cancer treatment. Receptors were obtained from an older male donor with stage III lung adenocarcinoma.

This clone was counted once. CDR3 sequence reads: CASSPGSNPETQYF. The CDR3 DNA reads TGTGCCAGCAGCCCCGGATCGAATCCAGAGACCCAGTACTTC. The gene calls are TRBV6-5 and TRBJ2-5, with no clear D. CDR1 MNHEY and CDR2 SVGAGI come from the germline V gene. The CDR3 sequence is 14 residues long. Trimming took off 6 bases at V and 4 bases at J, with 15 bases between the two ends.

This chain uses TRBV6-1 with TRBJ2-7, with D possibly matching TRBD2 (6 bases). CDR1 is MNHNS and CDR2 is SASEGT in the germline V gene. The germline V and J ends were trimmed by 3 bases and 0 bases, with 15 bases remaining between them. There are 16 residues in the CDR3. The CDR3 bases are TGTGCCAGCAGTGATGTAAGGCGGGACCCCTCCTACGAGCAGTACTTC. Translating it yields CASSDVRRDPSYEQYF.

The chain joins TRBV19 to TRBJ2-1, with D perhaps being TRBD1 or TRBD2 (5 bases each). Germline V gene data show CDR1 as LNHDA and CDR2 as SQIVND (reference sequence). The CDR3 covers 12 residues. The CDR3 sequence is CPTPGGLNEQFF. The CDR3 coding sequence is TGTCCTACTCCTGGGGGATTGAACGAGCAGTTCTTC.

The chain uses TRBV7-2 and TRBJ2-2; D may be TRBD1 (5 bases). V gave up 2 bases and J gave up 6 bases, with 10 bases separating them. Per germline, CDR1 SGHTA and CDR2 FQGNSA. This CDR3 spans 14 amino acids. The CDR3 bases are TGTGCCAGCAGCTTAAGAGCAGGGCCCGGGGAGCTGTTTTTT. Translation gives CASSLRAGPGELFF. Full variable domain (missing parts from reference TRBV7-2 and TRBJ2-2): GAGVSQSPSNKVTEKGKDVELRCDPISGHTALYWYRQSLGQGLEFLIYFQGNSAPDKSGLPSDRFSAERTGGSVSTLTIQRTQQEDSAVYLCASSLRAGPGELFFGEGSRLTVL.

This chain uses TRBV5-1 with TRBJ2-5; maybe TRBD2 (6 bases). There are 11 residues in the CDR3. Germline values: CDR1 SGHRS, CDR2 YFSETQ. The V end was cut by 2 bases, the J end by 9 bases, with 8 bases between. CDR3: CASSFRLAQYF. In nucleotides, the CDR3 is TGCGCCAGCAGCTTCCGACTAGCCCAGTACTTC.

This clone appeared a few times. The CDR3, as DNA: TGCGCCAGCAGCCTAACTTCAGCTAGCGGAGCCCTAGCCAAAAACATTCAGTACTTC. Translating it yields CASSLTSASGALAKNIQYF. The chain uses TRBV5-1 and TRBJ2-4, with TRBD2 matching 7 bases. Germline V gene sequence: CDR1 SGHRS, CDR2 YFSETQ. There are 19 residues in the CDR3. V trimming: 4 bases; J trimming: 0 bases; junction bases outside the gene matches: 16.

This chain uses TRBV4-1 with TRBJ1-3; 9 nucleotides match TRBD1. Germline assignment: CDR1 MGHRA and CDR2 YSYEKL. Losses at the gene ends were 3 bases for V and 0 bases for J; bases not matched to a gene: 21. The CDR3 has 22 amino acids. In DNA, the CDR3 is TGCGCCAGCAGCCACAGGGACAGGGCGGACGGAGGACAAATTTTCTCTGGAAACACCATATATTTT. This codes for CASSHRDRADGGQIFSGNTIYF.

V usage is TRBV30 and J usage is TRBJ2-2; TRBD2 agrees at 11 bases. The V gene end was trimmed by 2 bases and the J gene end by 16 bases; junction bases not matched to a gene: 18. The CDR3 sequence is 16 residues long. Looked up from germline, CDR1 is GTSNPN and CDR2 is SVGIG (reference sequence). Here the CDR3 DNA reads TGTGCCTGGAGTAGGATCCCCCTAGCGGGAGGTGTCGAGGCGTTTTTT. This encodes CAWSRIPLAGGVEAFF.

The rearrangement uses TRBV7-8 and TRBJ1-3; tentatively, D is TRBD1 (6 bases). The CDR3 has 14 amino acids. Trimming removed 2 bases from V and 4 bases from J, with 9 bases in between. Germline assignment: CDR1 SGHVS and CDR2 FQNEAQ. DNA of the CDR3: TGTGCCAGCAGCTTACTCGGACAGGGAAACACCATATATTTT. Protein: CASSLLGQGNTIYF.

The V and J genes are TRBV6-5 and TRBJ1-1, with TRBD1 identical over 11 bases. J lost 4 bases, V lost 7 bases, and 5 bases had no gene match. Germline-derived CDR1 and CDR2 are MNHEY and SVGAGI. The CDR3 sequence is 14 residues long. The CDR3 nucleotides are TGTGCCAGCACCGCCGGGACAGGGGGCACTGAAGCTTTCTTT. Protein product: CASTAGTGGTEAFF.

This sequence joins TRBV30 and TRBJ2-7; no clear D. Looked up from germline, CDR1 is GTSNPN and CDR2 is SVGIG (reference sequence). V was trimmed by 2 bases and J by 1 base, leaving 6 bases between them. This CDR3 is built from 12 residues. CDR3 protein: CAWSLLSYEQYF. The CDR3 nucleotides read TGTGCCTGGAGTCTCTTGTCCTACGAGCAGTACTTC.

The chain couples TRBV5-1 to TRBJ2-7, with D perhaps matching TRBD1 (5 bases). From germline, CDR1 is SGHRS and CDR2 YFSETQ. CDR3 size: 15 residues. V lost 1 base and J lost 7, with 18 bases in between. CDR3 sequence (DNA): TGCGCCAGCAGCTTGCTTGGCAGGGTGACGAGGGAGCAGTACTTC. It encodes CASSLLGRVTREQYF.

The rearrangement joins TRBV19 to TRBJ2-5; D is perhaps TRBD2 (6 bases). Per germline, CDR1 LNHDA and CDR2 SQIVND (reference sequence). Trimming pared 4 bases from V and 1 base from J, leaving 19 bases between. The CDR3 is made up of 17 amino acids. CDR3 residues: CASSSPPGVRIQETQYF. The CDR3 DNA reads as TGTGCCAGTAGTAGTCCGCCGGGGGTACGGATCCAAGAGACCCAGTACTTC.

V usage is TRBV9 and J usage is TRBJ1-1; D remains ambiguous. The CDR3 covers 13 residues. Germline V lookup: CDR1 SGDLS, CDR2 YYNGEE. Deletions cut 3 bases from V and 1 base from J, with 7 bases between. The CDR3 coding sequence is TGTGCCAGCAGCGGTCTTGGGAACACTGAAGCTTTCTTT. This codes for CASSGLGNTEAFF. The full variable domain, with the rest looked up from reference TRBV9 and TRBJ1-1, is DSGVTQTPKHLITATGQRVTLRCSPRSGDLSVYWYQQSLDQGLQFLIQYYNGEERAKGNILERFSAQQFPDLHSELNLSSLELGDSALYFCASSGLGNTEAFFGQGTRLTVV.

V and J are TRBV18 and TRBJ2-7; TRBD1 aligns across 8 bases. Looked up from germline, CDR1 is KGHSH and CDR2 is LQKENI. J was trimmed by 3 bases and V by 5 bases; bases with no gene match: 9. The CDR3 has 15 residues. The CDR3 sequence is CASSADTGGIYEQYF. CDR3 DNA sequence: TGTGCCAGCTCAGCGGATACAGGGGGAATCTACGAGCAGTACTTC.

The chain employs TRBV2 and TRBJ1-5; no definite D call. Germline V gene data show CDR1 as SNHLY and CDR2 as FYNNEI. V shed 1 base and J shed 5 bases, with 6 bases lying between them. This CDR3 comprises 13 residues. CDR3 DNA sequence: TGTGCCAGCAGTGAAGGCCCCCATCAGCCCCAGCATTTT. This encodes CASSEGPHQPQHF.

In this sample, this clone turned up a few times. J is TRBJ2-7 and V is TRBV4-1, with 7 nucleotides matching TRBD1. Germline lookup yields CDR1 MGHRA and CDR2 YSYEKL. This CDR3 region has 17 residues. V shed 1 base, J shed 0 bases, and the junction held 9 bases outside the gene matches. CDR3 amino acids: CASSQVPSTGSSYEQYF. The CDR3 region has the DNA TGCGCCAGCAGCCAAGTCCCCTCGACAGGGAGCTCCTACGAGCAGTACTTC.

This clone has a single count. This chain joins TRBV5-6 and TRBJ2-7; TRBD1 matches 8 bases. This CDR3 is 16 amino acids long. The V segment lost 1 base and the J segment 2 bases; nucleotides outside the gene matches: 8. Germline CDR1 SGHDT, CDR2 YYEEEE. The CDR3 DNA follows: TGTGCCAGCAGCTTGAGGTTTGCGGGACAGGCCTACGAGCAGTACTTC. The encoded protein is CASSLRFAGQAYEQYF.

The gene calls are TRBV5-4 and TRBJ1-1, with a weak D call TRBD1 (5 bases). Deletions cut 4 bases from V and 6 bases from J, with 16 bases between. In germline, CDR1 is SGHNT, CDR2 YYREEE (reference sequence). The CDR3 extends over 14 amino acids. CDR3 region: CASSKGTLGAEAFF. CDR3 sequence (DNA): TGTGCCAGCAGCAAAGGGACCCTCGGGGCTGAAGCTTTCTTT.

This chain joins TRBV29-1 and TRBJ2-1; TRBD2 is a possible D gene (6 bases). Between the trimmed V and J ends, which lost 5 bases and 7 bases, there was a span of 18 bases. Germline V lookup: CDR1 SQVTM, CDR2 ANQGSEA. CDR3 length: 14 amino acids. The CDR3 sequence is CSVTRDSPRNEQFF. Written as DNA, the CDR3 is TGCAGCGTTACTCGGGACTCACCTCGAAATGAGCAGTTCTTC.

The gene calls are TRBV11-2 and TRBJ2-7; D is undetermined. CDR1 and CDR2 (germline): SGHAT, FQNNGV. The CDR3 contains 11 residues. V lost 5 bases and J lost 7, with 9 bases in between. CDR3 coding DNA: TGTGCCAGCAGCCTCATGGGGGAGCAGTACTTC. Its translation is CASSLMGEQYF.

V and J are TRBV7-2 and TRBJ2-7, with 13 nucleotides matching TRBD2. Germline trimming cut 1 base from V and 6 bases from J; bases unmatched to any gene: 6. Germline assignment: CDR1 SGHTA and CDR2 FQGNSA. This CDR3 region has 16 residues. CDR3: CASSLDPGLAGSEQYF. The DNA for the CDR3 is TGTGCCAGCAGCTTAGATCCGGGACTAGCGGGATCCGAGCAGTACTTC. The full variable domain, its missing parts supplied by reference TRBV7-2 and TRBJ2-7, is GAGVSQSPSNKVTEKGKDVELRCDPISGHTALYWYRQSLGQGLEFLIYFQGNSAPDKSGLPSDRFSAERTGGSVSTLTIQRTQQEDSAVYLCASSLDPGLAGSEQYFGPGTRLTVT.

This clone was counted once. The chain is built from TRBV29-1 and TRBJ1-2; D may be TRBD1 (5 bases). V shed 4 bases and J shed 5 bases, with 14 bases lying between them. The CDR3 totals 13 residues. Germline lookup yields CDR1 SQVTM and CDR2 ANQGSEA. The CDR3 loop is CSVVGPGRYGYTF. In DNA form, the CDR3 reads TGCAGCGTTGTAGGTCCAGGGAGGTATGGCTACACCTTC.

The chain uses TRBV27 and TRBJ2-1, with D possibly TRBD2 on 5 matching bases. V was pared by 5 bases and J by 3 bases, with 11 bases between. Looked up from germline, CDR1 is MNHEY and CDR2 is SMNVEV (reference sequence). The CDR3 extends over 14 amino acids. CDR3 sequence reads: CASSPQADYNEQFF. The CDR3 region has the DNA TGTGCCAGCAGTCCTCAAGCGGACTACAATGAGCAGTTCTTC.

V and J are TRBV7-2 and TRBJ1-4; D unclear. CDR1 and CDR2 from the germline V gene are SGHTA and FQGNSA. V shed 0 bases and J shed 0 bases, with 5 bases lying between them. The CDR3 extends over 15 amino acids. The CDR3 DNA is TGTGCCAGCAGCTTAGCGAGAGCAACTAATGAAAAACTGTTTTTT. Translation gives CASSLARATNEKLFF.

V and J are TRBV5-1 and TRBJ2-3; no definite D call. V lost 4 bases, J lost 0 bases, and 9 bases lay in between. CDR1 and CDR2 from the germline V gene are SGHRS and YFSETQ. The CDR3 spans 14 residues. CDR3 protein: CASSASSSTDTQYF. Here the CDR3 DNA reads TGCGCCAGCAGCGCGAGCTCTAGCACAGATACGCAGTATTTT.

The V gene is TRBV7-2, the J gene TRBJ2-2, with 14 bases that match TRBD2. The CDR3 consists of 18 residues. In germline, CDR1 is SGHTA, CDR2 FQGNSA. V lost 5 bases to trimming and J lost 4 bases; unmatched junction nucleotides: 9. This CDR3 is CASSKPTSGRGGTGELFF. CDR3 DNA: TGTGCCAGCAGCAAACCGACTAGCGGGAGGGGGGGCACCGGGGAGCTGTTTTTT.